This T cell receptor beta chain was identified in a study of blood T cell repertoires in COVID-19. Recruitment covered fewer than 25 US areas and drew participants whose ages spanned roughly 18 to 100 years. Cohorts were assigned according to the clinical history that participants reported. Within 2 weeks before study entry, exposed participants met a COVID-19 case. In the authors' methods: The authors estimated nucleated cell counts from reference gene primer amplification. Profiled with immunoSEQ multiplex PCR; TCRdb holds only in-frame clones, not every one. D and trimming were read from the DNA, whereas the V and J calls and clone size are those reported in that table. Here the sample spans 430,000 or so clones, around nine tenths being singletons. The CDR3 covers 13 residues. CDR1 and CDR2 (germline): SQVTM, ANQGSEA. The germline V and J ends were trimmed by 0 bases and 6 bases, with 11 bases remaining between them.

The sequence derives from a woman between 18 and 29 years old who had been exposed to COVID-19. Sequenced sample: PBMCs or T cells enriched from blood (not recorded which). V usage is TRBV29-1 and J usage is TRBJ1-2; no clear D. CDR3 DNA: TGCAGCGTTGAAGATGTAGTTTTCGATGGCTACACCTTC. It specifies CSVEDVVFDGYTF. The full variable domain, with the rest looked up from reference TRBV29-1 and TRBJ1-2, is SAVISQKPSRDICQRGTSLTIQCQVDSQVTMMFWYRQQPGQSLTLIATANQGSEATYESGFVIDKFPISRPNLTFSTLTVSNMSPEDSSIYLCSVEDVVFDGYTFGSGTRLTVV.